This T cell receptor beta chain was retrieved from a study of chemoradiotherapy in HPV16-positive cancers. The CDR3 contains 12 residues. Trimming removed 5 bases at V and 6 bases at J, with 10 bases between. Per the germline V gene, CDR1 is LGHNT and CDR2 is FRNRAP. Whole-study results and caveats: Candidate HPV-specific clones and E7-related TCR motifs grew in tumor during treatment. The functional HPV-specific definition rests on just a couple of HPV16-positive patients.

With regard to this clone: Antigen specificity is unknown.

Repertoires were sampled repeatedly during chemoradiotherapy. Sequencing used immunoSEQ multiplex PCR; TCRdb keeps in-frame clones, though not all of them. The sample contains some 14,000 clones, 65% to 85% of which appear only once. This chain joins TRBV12-5 and TRBJ1-2, with D uncertain. Sample collection was performed from a patient who underwent chemoradiotherapy. This clonotype was obtained from a human donor with HPV-associated anogenital cancer. The CDR3 nucleotides are TGTGCTAGTGGTGCCCCAGGTGATGGCTACACCTTC. This translates into CASGAPGDGYTF.